The 30 T cell receptor beta chains below all came from one sample that was sequenced in a study of T-cell reconstitution after alpha-beta-depleted transplantation in children. As it was prepared, the TCRbeta library received unique molecular identifiers. MiXCR was run by TCRdb on the PCR reads, yielding one entry per CDR3 protein. The sample carries 100,000 or so distinct CDR3 sequences, 20% to 30% recorded once. The sample in question was PBMCs, obtained before TCRalphabeta/CD19-depleted stem cell transplant. The source is a boy aged 2 to 10 with acute lymphoblastic leukemia, due to receive a stem cell transplant.

The CDR3 loop reads CASSHASLAEGLHEQFF. DNA of the CDR3: TGTGCCAGCAGCCACGCCTCACTAGCGGAGGGGCTCCATGAGCAGTTCTTC. This rearrangement joins TRBV6-1 to TRBJ2-1; 8 nucleotides match TRBD2. From germline, CDR1 is MNHNS and CDR2 SASEGT. The CDR3 has 17 residues. V was pared by 6 bases and J by 8 bases, with 18 bases of the junction left unmatched.

This chain uses TRBV27 with TRBJ2-5, with 9 bases matching TRBD2. With 3 bases clipped from V and 1 base from J, the junction kept 9 bases outside the gene matches. Per germline, CDR1 MNHEY and CDR2 SMNVEV (reference sequence). This CDR3 has 17 residues. CDR3 sequence reads: CASSLTSGGAFQETQYF. The CDR3 DNA sequence: TGTGCCAGCAGTTTGACTAGCGGAGGGGCGTTCCAAGAGACCCAGTACTTC.

This clonotype has more than one count but fewer than ten. The CDR3 nucleotides read TGTGCCTGTGGAGTTGGAAATACGCAGTATTTT. It translates to CACGVGNTQYF. V usage is TRBV30 and J usage is TRBJ2-3; no reliable D call. The ends were cut back, 6 bases at V and 7 bases at J, with 11 bases in the middle. In germline, CDR1 is GTSNPN, CDR2 SVGIG (reference sequence). This CDR3 region has 11 residues.

The V gene is TRBV4-2, the J gene TRBJ2-1; D remains ambiguous. CDR3 length equals 16 residues. Deletions cut 4 bases from V and 0 bases from J, with 13 bases between. Per germline, CDR1 LGHNA and CDR2 YNFKEQ. In nucleotides, the CDR3 is TGTGCCAGCAGCCCCCAAAGAGGAAGCTCCTACAATGAGCAGTTCTTC. Its protein is CASSPQRGSSYNEQFF.

At least ten counts were recorded for this clonotype. The chain couples TRBV5-5 to TRBJ2-4; no clear D gene. Germline lookup yields CDR1 SGHKS and CDR2 YYEKEE (reference sequence). V was shortened by 4 bases and J by 0 bases, with 14 bases between the two germline ends. The CDR3 runs to 16 residues. The CDR3 coding sequence is TGTGCCAGCAGCCCGACACTTACGACAGCCAAAAACATTCAGTACTTC. This codes for CASSPTLTTAKNIQYF.

This clonotype was detected a few times. The V and J genes are TRBV5-1 and TRBJ2-7; D call uncertain. CDR3 length: 14 amino acids. V was pared by 0 bases and J by 3 bases, with 10 bases between. The germline CDR1 and CDR2 sequences are SGHRS and YFSETQ. The CDR3 DNA reads TGCGCCAGCAGCTTGGCCGGGCAGCTCTACGAGCAGTACTTC. Protein sequence: CASSLAGQLYEQYF.

The chain joins TRBV27 to TRBJ2-7, with a possible D match to TRBD2 (6 bases). V lost 2 bases and J 3 bases, leaving 11 bases between the germline ends. Germline CDR1 MNHEY, CDR2 SMNVEV (reference sequence). The CDR3 is 14 residues long. CDR3 sequence: CASSLTSLLYEQYF. In nucleotides, the CDR3 is TGTGCCAGCAGTTTAACTAGCCTGCTCTACGAGCAGTACTTC.

A few counts support this clonotype. The chain carries TRBV12-3 or TRBV12-4 and TRBJ1-5; no clear D gene. Trimming stripped 0 bases from V and 2 bases from J, with 17 bases between. CDR3 size: 18 residues. The CDR3 sequence: CASSLALPGVNGNQPQHF. The CDR3 DNA follows: TGTGCCAGCAGTTTAGCGCTACCGGGCGTGAACGGCAATCAGCCCCAGCATTTT.

This clonotype was seen ten or more times. The chain joins TRBV2 to TRBJ2-1, with D uncertain. The germline V gene encodes CDR1 SNHLY and CDR2 FYNNEI. With 4 bases removed from V and 10 bases from J, the gap between germline ends came to 5 bases. The CDR3 has 10 residues. The CDR3 DNA follows: TGTGCCAGCAGTGGTAGGGAGCAGTTCTTC. It specifies CASSGREQFF. Drawing the rest from reference TRBV2 and TRBJ2-1, the complete variable domain is EPEVTQTPSHQVTQMGQEVILRCVPISNHLYFYWYRQILGQKVEFLVSFYNNEISEKSEIFDDQFSVERPDGSNFTLKIRSTKLEDSAMYFCASSGREQFFGPGTRLTVL.

This clonotype was counted between two and nine times. The chain has TRBV18 and TRBJ1-1; D is unclear. Germline V gives CDR1 KGHSH, CDR2 LQKENI. The length of the CDR3 is 15 residues. V gave up 2 bases and J gave up 4 bases, with 14 bases separating them. The CDR3 protein is CASSPVGEKGTEAFF. The DNA for the CDR3 is TGTGCCAGCTCACCAGTTGGGGAAAAGGGCACTGAAGCTTTCTTT.

CDR3 sequence reads: CAWSGEAFNYGYTF. In DNA form, the CDR3 reads TGTGCCTGGAGTGGCGAAGCTTTTAACTATGGCTACACCTTC. V gene TRBV30 combines with J gene TRBJ1-2; D not certain. Trimming stripped 1 base from V and 1 base from J, with 10 bases between. From germline, CDR1 is GTSNPN and CDR2 SVGIG (reference sequence). The CDR3 is made up of 14 amino acids.

The DNA of the CDR3 is TGTGCCAGCAGCCACCGAAGGATGAGCACTGAAGCTTTCTTT. This sequence encodes CASSHRRMSTEAFF. The rearrangement links TRBV3-1 to TRBJ1-1; no reliable D call. CDR3 length equals 14 residues. Trimming took off 3 bases at V and 4 bases at J, with 12 bases between the two ends. CDR1 is LGHDT and CDR2 is YNNKEL in the germline V gene (reference sequence).

This clonotype was picked up a small number of times. This sequence joins TRBV29-1 and TRBJ2-4; 9 bases are shared with TRBD1. The germline CDR1 and CDR2 sequences are SQVTM and ANQGSEA. V trimming: 3 bases; J trimming: 7 bases; junction bases outside the gene matches: 10. This CDR3 is built from 15 residues. The CDR3 coding sequence is TGCAGCGTTGACCTACGAACAGGGGGCGCGAACATTCAGTACTTC. Translated, it gives CSVDLRTGGANIQYF.

A few counts support this clonotype. The V call is TRBV29-1, the J call TRBJ2-7, with TRBD2 matching over 8 bases. The CDR3 extends over 14 amino acids. The ends lost 3 bases at V and 3 bases at J; junction bases unmatched: 7. Germline V lookup: CDR1 SQVTM, CDR2 ANQGSEA. The CDR3 sequence is CSVDSAGERYEQYF. DNA of the CDR3: TGCAGCGTTGATTCAGCGGGAGAACGCTACGAGCAGTACTTC.

V and J are TRBV20-1 and TRBJ2-3; D perhaps matches TRBD1 (5 bases). Germline V gene sequence: CDR1 DFQATT, CDR2 SNEGSKA (reference sequence). The CDR3 has 15 amino acids. The V end lost 1 base, the J end lost 5 bases, and 16 bases lay between the germline ends. DNA of the CDR3: TGCAGTGCTAGAGTGAGGCAGGGAAGGCGAGATACGCAGTATTTT. Translated: CSARVRQGRRDTQYF.

This clonotype was recorded a few times. This chain joins TRBV7-9 and TRBJ1-4; D might be TRBD1 (5 bases). This CDR3 is 12 amino acids long. The germline V gene has CDR1 SEHNR and CDR2 FQNEAQ (reference sequence). V was cut by 2 bases and J by 15 bases, with 13 bases left in between. The CDR3 DNA reads TGTGCCAGCAGCTTACAAGGGGACGGGTTGTTTTTT. Its protein is CASSLQGDGLFF.

This rearrangement joins TRBV7-9 to TRBJ2-5; D is unresolved. Trimming pared 5 bases from V and 4 bases from J, leaving 11 bases between. Germline CDR1 reads SEHNR; CDR2 reads FQNEAQ (reference sequence). CDR3 length equals 13 residues. As DNA, the CDR3 is TGTGCCAGCAGCGTCTCTAGGCGAGAGACCCAGTACTTC. It yields the protein CASSVSRRETQYF.

This chain links TRBV7-9 with TRBJ2-1; D could derive from TRBD1 or TRBD2 (6 bases each). Trimming removed 2 bases at V and 5 bases at J, with 13 bases between. CDR3 size: 15 residues. Looked up from germline, CDR1 is SEHNR and CDR2 is FQNEAQ (reference sequence). The CDR3 sequence: CASSLSGARNNEQFF. The CDR3 DNA is TGTGCCAGCAGCTTATCGGGGGCGCGGAACAATGAGCAGTTCTTC.

The J gene is TRBJ2-1, the V gene TRBV10-3, with D maybe TRBD1 (5 bases). Trimming took off 2 bases at V and 12 bases at J, with 17 bases between the two ends. Germline CDR1 and CDR2: ENHRY and SYGVKD. This CDR3 has 14 residues. The CDR3 nucleotides are TGTGCCATCAGTGAGGAGAACGTTATAGGGGCGCAGTTCTTC. Amino acids: CAISEENVIGAQFF.

The chain links TRBV7-6 to TRBJ2-5, with D possibly called TRBD1 or TRBD2 (7 bases each). Trimming took off 5 bases at V and 5 bases at J, with 12 bases between the two ends. Looked up from germline, CDR1 is SGHVS and CDR2 is FNYEAQ. This CDR3 comprises 13 residues. The CDR3 nucleotides are TGTGCCAGCAGCCCAGGGGGGGCCGAGACCCAGTACTTC. Translating gives CASSPGGAETQYF.

This clonotype was observed a handful of times. The V gene is TRBV4-1, the J gene TRBJ2-7; a weak D match, TRBD2 (5 bases). The CDR3 is 12 amino acids. Germline loops: CDR1 MGHRA, CDR2 YSYEKL. Trimming took 5 bases from V and 7 from J, leaving 12 bases between them. The CDR3 DNA follows: TGCGCCAGCAGCTCGGACTCCCGGGAGCAGTACTTC. Its translation is CASSSDSREQYF.

This sequence joins TRBV5-1 and TRBJ2-3, with D perhaps assigned TRBD1 or TRBD2 (5 bases each). Per germline, CDR1 SGHRS and CDR2 YFSETQ. Trimming pared 1 base from V and 2 bases from J, leaving 11 bases between. The CDR3 has 15 amino acids. This CDR3 reads CASSLTIGTTDTQYF. The CDR3 bases are TGCGCCAGCAGCTTGACGATAGGGACCACAGATACGCAGTATTTT. Full variable domain (rest looked up from reference TRBV5-1 and TRBJ2-3): KAGVTQTPRYLIKTRGQQVTLSCSPISGHRSVSWYQQTPGQGLQFLFEYFSETQRNKGNFPGRFSGRQFSNSRSEMNVSTLELGDSALYLCASSLTIGTTDTQYFGPGTRLTVL.

This clonotype was recorded a few times. The chain is built from TRBV28 and TRBJ1-4; 8 bases fit TRBD1. The V gene end was trimmed by 4 bases and the J gene end by 10 bases; junction bases not matched to a gene: 11. This CDR3 has 15 amino acids. The germline CDR1 and CDR2 sequences are MDHEN and SYDVKM. The DNA for the CDR3 is TGTGCCAGCAGTTCCCTGGGGACAGGTTTCGGAAAACTGTTTTTT. Its translation: CASSSLGTGFGKLFF.

The rearrangement uses TRBV12-3 or TRBV12-4 and TRBJ2-5; D may be TRBD1 or TRBD2 (6 bases each). The germline V and J ends were trimmed by 3 bases and 5 bases, with 10 bases remaining between them. The CDR3 is made up of 13 amino acids. CDR3 in amino acids: CASSFRGVETQYF. The CDR3 coding sequence is TGTGCCAGCAGTTTTAGGGGGGTGGAGACCCAGTACTTC.

This clonotype has only a few counts. The chain has TRBV27 and TRBJ2-3, with D perhaps matching TRBD1 (6 bases). This CDR3 contains 16 residues. Germline-derived CDR1 and CDR2 are MNHEY and SMNVEV (reference sequence). The germline V and J ends were trimmed by 7 bases and 2 bases, with 19 bases remaining between them. CDR3 coding DNA: TGTGCCAGCATCACAGGGATCCCCGCTGACACAGATACGCAGTATTTT. Translated, it gives CASITGIPADTDTQYF.

A few counts support this clonotype. V usage is TRBV6-1 and J usage is TRBJ2-1; tentatively, D is TRBD1 (5 bases). From germline, CDR1 is MNHNS and CDR2 SASEGT. The V end lost 7 bases, the J end lost 0 bases, and 22 bases lay between the germline ends. The CDR3 totals 18 residues. CDR3 in amino acids: CASTQLGRPLSSYNEQFF. CDR3 bases: TGTGCCAGCACCCAGTTGGGGCGACCTCTTAGCTCCTACAATGAGCAGTTCTTC.

This clonotype was seen more than once but under ten times. The rearrangement uses TRBV25-1 and TRBJ2-7, with 10 nucleotides matching TRBD1. Germline lookup yields CDR1 MGHDK and CDR2 SYGVNS. CDR3 length: 15 residues. With 6 bases clipped from V and 5 bases from J, the junction kept 10 bases outside the gene matches. CDR3 amino acids: CASSQPGQGIHEQYF. As DNA, the CDR3 is TGTGCCAGCAGCCAACCGGGACAGGGGATTCACGAGCAGTACTTC.

The CDR3 region has the DNA TGTGCCAGTGGCCCGGCAGGAGAAGAAAAACTGTTTTTT. This codes for CASGPAGEEKLFF. The gene calls are TRBV28 and TRBJ1-4, with no clear D. The CDR3 has 13 residues. From germline, CDR1 is MDHEN and CDR2 SYDVKM. With 9 bases removed from V and 8 bases from J, the gap between germline ends came to 16 bases.

The chain links TRBV6-1 to TRBJ1-1, with a tentative D call TRBD1 (5 bases). The V and J ends lost 8 bases and 3 bases respectively, with 16 bases between them. This CDR3 contains 14 residues. Germline V CDR1 and CDR2: MNHNS, SASEGT. The CDR3 nucleotides are TGTGCCAGCCTACAAGGGGTCGGGGACACTGAAGCTTTCTTT. Encoded protein: CASLQGVGDTEAFF.

This sequence joins TRBV7-7 and TRBJ2-1, with TRBD2 matching 9 bases. The J segment lost 2 bases and the V segment lost 4 bases, leaving 6 bases of the junction unmatched. Per the germline V gene, CDR1 is SSHAT and CDR2 is FNYEAQ (reference sequence). This CDR3 comprises 16 residues. This chain's CDR3 is CASSSSSGAPYNEQFF. CDR3 DNA sequence: TGTGCCAGCAGCTCTTCTAGCGGGGCCCCCTACAATGAGCAGTTCTTC.